These 28 T cell receptor beta chains were all obtained from the same sample, sequenced in a study of blood T cell repertoires in COVID-19. Repertoires were generated with immunoSEQ multiplex PCR, while TCRdb's copy carries only in-frame clones and drops some. The repertoire holds under 350,000 clones, roughly 85% seen once, with roughly 4.2% in the top ten. What was sequenced was PBMCs or T cells enriched from blood (not recorded which). These receptors were taken from a woman between 40 and 55 years old with acute COVID-19.

The DNA for the CDR3 is TGCGCCAGCAGCCCCGGCCTAGCGGGGGGCGGAGATACGCAGTATTTT. It translates to CASSPGLAGGGDTQYF. The chain employs TRBV5-1 and TRBJ2-3; 11 bases align to TRBD2. Germline V gene lookup returns CDR1 SGHRS and CDR2 YFSETQ. There are 16 residues in the CDR3. Trimming took 4 bases from V and 5 from J; bases not matched to a gene: 9.

This chain connects TRBV4-1 to TRBJ1-1, with D unresolved. This CDR3 spans 17 amino acids. Germline CDR1 reads MGHRA; CDR2 reads YSYEKL. V was cut by 0 bases and J by 1 base, with 15 bases left in between. The CDR3 sequence is CASSQDIISQKNTEAFF. CDR3 bases: TGCGCCAGCAGCCAAGATATAATATCACAGAAGAACACTGAAGCTTTCTTT.

This chain uses TRBV29-1 with TRBJ1-1; TRBD1 might be the D (5 bases). In germline, CDR1 is SQVTM, CDR2 ANQGSEA. The CDR3 has 12 amino acids. V was shortened by 4 bases and J by 3 bases, with 9 bases between the two germline ends. As DNA, the CDR3 is TGCAGCGTTGCCCCGACAGACACTGAAGCTTTCTTT. This codes for CSVAPTDTEAFF.

The chain links TRBV19 to TRBJ1-2; no reliable D call. This CDR3 contains 14 residues. V lost 6 bases, J lost 4 bases, and 15 bases lay in between. Germline CDR1 is LNHDA and CDR2 is SQIVND (reference sequence). CDR3 bases: TGTGCCAGTAGGGGATTTGAGGGCCGCTATGGCTACACCTTC. Translation: CASRGFEGRYGYTF.

The chain carries TRBV3-1 (or the pseudogene TRBV3-2) and TRBJ1-1; D ambiguous. CDR1 and CDR2 (germline): LGHDT, YNNKEL (reference sequence). V was cut by 3 bases and J by 1 base, with 9 bases left in between. The length of the CDR3 is 14 residues. The CDR3 loop is CASSHFSRNTEAFF. The CDR3 DNA sequence: TGTGCCAGCAGCCATTTTTCCAGGAACACTGAAGCTTTCTTT.

Only a few counts were recorded for this clone. The rearrangement uses TRBV5-1 and TRBJ1-1, with 7 bases lining up with TRBD1. V shed 2 bases, J shed 3 bases, and the junction held 10 bases outside the gene matches. Germline-derived CDR1 and CDR2 are SGHRS and YFSETQ. CDR3 length: 16 amino acids. CDR3 sequence: CASSFRPGGVDTEAFF. In nucleotides, the CDR3 is TGCGCCAGCAGCTTCAGACCAGGGGGAGTGGACACTGAAGCTTTCTTT.

V is TRBV7-2 and J is TRBJ2-2; TRBD1 matches at 12 bases. The CDR3 runs to 17 residues. Unmatched junction bases numbered 11, after V lost 7 bases and J lost 5 bases. The V gene's germline CDR1 is SGHTA and CDR2 FQGNSA. The CDR3 nucleotides are TGTGCCAGCAACCTCGGGGACAGGGGGCGCCGAACCGGGGAGCTGTTTTTT. It codes for CASNLGDRGRRTGELFF.

The chain has TRBV27 and TRBJ2-7, with a weak D call TRBD1 (5 bases). V lost 3 bases and J lost 0, with 12 bases in between. In germline, CDR1 is MNHEY, CDR2 SMNVEV (reference sequence). The CDR3 has 15 residues. The CDR3 region has the DNA TGTGCCAGCAGTTTTCGCAGGGTCGGCTCCTACGAGCAGTACTTC. Its protein product is CASSFRRVGSYEQYF.

V is TRBV2 and J is TRBJ1-1; TRBD1 aligns across 8 bases. The CDR3 is 15 residues long. V lost 2 bases to trimming and J lost 1 base; unmatched junction nucleotides: 3. From germline, CDR1 is SNHLY and CDR2 FYNNEI. The CDR3 is CASSELGQGNTEAFF. As DNA, the CDR3 is TGTGCCAGCAGTGAACTCGGACAGGGGAACACTGAAGCTTTCTTT.

This clone was detected a few times. This chain joins TRBV7-6 and TRBJ2-1, with 7 bases that match TRBD2. Per the germline V gene, CDR1 is SGHVS and CDR2 is FNYEAQ. This CDR3 region has 14 residues. Trimming took 1 base from V and 4 from J; bases not matched to a gene: 1. In DNA, the CDR3 is TGTGCCAGCAGCTTAGAGCGGGATTACAATGAGCAGTTCTTC. This encodes CASSLERDYNEQFF.

V usage is TRBV18 and J usage is TRBJ1-4; TRBD1 is a possible D gene (6 bases). Germline CDR1 is KGHSH and CDR2 is LQKENI. Trimming took off 3 bases at V and 8 bases at J, with 16 bases between the two ends. There are 15 residues in the CDR3. The CDR3: CASSPKTGAEEKLFF. The CDR3 coding sequence is TGTGCCAGCTCACCCAAGACAGGAGCCGAAGAAAAACTGTTTTTT. Full variable domain (outside the CDR3, taken from reference TRBV18 and TRBJ1-4): NAGVMQNPRHLVRRRGQEARLRCSPMKGHSHVYWYRQLPEEGLKFMVYLQKENIIDESGMPKERFSAEFPKEGPSILRIQQVVRGDSAAYFCASSPKTGAEEKLFFGSGTQLSVL.

The chain couples TRBV18 to TRBJ2-1, with D tentatively TRBD1 (6 bases). This CDR3 is built from 16 residues. Per the germline V gene, CDR1 is KGHSH and CDR2 is LQKENI. V dropped 2 bases and J dropped 4 bases, with 15 bases sitting between them. Here the CDR3 DNA reads TGTGCCAGCTCACCAGGGCAGGGGTTAAAGTACAATGAGCAGTTCTTC. This sequence encodes CASSPGQGLKYNEQFF.

This rearrangement joins TRBV3-1 (or the pseudogene TRBV3-2) to TRBJ2-2; D perhaps matches TRBD2 (6 bases). CDR1 and CDR2 from the germline V gene are LGHDT and YNNKEL (reference sequence). The CDR3 length is 15 residues. V lost 2 bases, J lost 4 bases, and 11 bases lay in between. The CDR3 DNA is TGTGCCAGCAGCCAACTTTCGCGGGGCACCGGGGAGCTGTTTTTT. Its translation: CASSQLSRGTGELFF.

This chain links TRBV24-1 with TRBJ2-7, with a weak D call TRBD1 (5 bases). Trimming cost V 4 bases and J 2 bases, with 11 bases left between them. The germline V gene has CDR1 KGHDR and CDR2 SFDVKD. The CDR3 contains 14 residues. CDR3 sequence: CATSEDSSTYEQYF. The CDR3 nucleotides read TGTGCCACCAGTGAAGACAGTTCCACCTACGAGCAGTACTTC.

The chain is built from TRBV5-1 and TRBJ1-6, with D perhaps matching TRBD1 (6 bases). Germline values: CDR1 SGHRS, CDR2 YFSETQ. CDR3 length equals 17 residues. Trimming pared 0 bases from V and 8 bases from J, leaving 18 bases between. The CDR3 bases are TGCGCCAGCAGCTTGGGAGCAGGGGCTATGGATTATTCACCCCTCCACTTT. Translating gives CASSLGAGAMDYSPLHF.

This clone was recorded many times. The V gene is TRBV27, the J gene TRBJ1-2; no definite D call. The germline gives CDR1 MNHEY, CDR2 SMNVEV (reference sequence). The V gene lost 2 bases and the J gene lost 2 bases, with 9 bases spanning the gap. This CDR3 comprises 14 residues. CDR3 residues: CASSLMDSNYGYTF. In DNA, the CDR3 is TGTGCCAGCAGTTTAATGGACTCAAACTATGGCTACACCTTC.

This clone is termed medium-sized. The chain couples TRBV5-6 to TRBJ1-2, with TRBD1 identical over 8 bases. Germline V CDR1 and CDR2: SGHDT, YYEEEE. The length of the CDR3 is 14 residues. The junction had 6 bases not matched to a gene; V was cut back by 0 bases and J by 8 bases. The CDR3 loop is CASSLGTGLGGYTF. The CDR3 DNA reads TGTGCCAGCAGCTTGGGGACAGGGCTAGGAGGCTACACCTTC.

The rearrangement uses TRBV27 and TRBJ1-2, with 7 positions matching TRBD1. The CDR3 runs to 15 residues. Germline CDR1 MNHEY, CDR2 SMNVEV (reference sequence). Trimming at V came to 6 bases and at J to 1 base, leaving 8 bases not matched to a gene. The CDR3 here is CASRGGQSVNYGYTF. CDR3 DNA: TGTGCCAGCAGGGGGGGACAGTCGGTTAACTATGGCTACACCTTC.

The chain is built from TRBV14 and TRBJ2-7, with D hard to call. From germline, CDR1 is SGHDN and CDR2 FVKESK. The length of the CDR3 is 14 residues. Trimming removed 3 bases from V and 0 bases from J, with 9 bases in between. The CDR3 nucleotides are TGTGCCAGCAGCCATTCGACGGGCTCCTACGAGCAGTACTTC. This gives the protein CASSHSTGSYEQYF.

V gene TRBV5-4 combines with J gene TRBJ1-1; no reliable D call. In germline, CDR1 is SGHNT, CDR2 YYREEE (reference sequence). This CDR3 spans 13 amino acids. V was cut by 3 bases and J by 7 bases, with 13 bases left in between. CDR3 in amino acids: CASSSTVYNEAFF. CDR3 sequence (DNA): TGTGCCAGCAGCTCCACAGTGTACAATGAAGCTTTCTTT.

The gene calls are TRBV5-1 and TRBJ1-5; unclear D gene. The CDR3 is 18 amino acids. V dropped 2 bases and J dropped 0 bases, with 18 bases sitting between them. From germline, CDR1 is SGHRS and CDR2 YFSETQ. The CDR3 nucleotides are TGCGCCAGCAGCTTTCCCGAACAGAACGAAGATAGCAATCAGCCCCAGCATTTT. It codes for CASSFPEQNEDSNQPQHF.

This chain links TRBV4-1 with TRBJ2-7; D might be TRBD1 (6 bases). In germline, CDR1 is MGHRA, CDR2 YSYEKL. V shed 5 bases and J shed 5 bases, with 13 bases lying between them. CDR3 length equals 13 residues. CDR3 sequence: CASSWDNRDEQYF. The CDR3 DNA is TGCGCCAGCAGCTGGGATAACAGGGACGAGCAGTACTTC.

The V and J genes are TRBV5-4 and TRBJ2-2, with a possible D match to TRBD1 (5 bases). Germline V gene sequence: CDR1 SGHNT, CDR2 YYREEE (reference sequence). The CDR3 length is 14 residues. V lost 4 bases to trimming and J lost 7 bases, with 14 bases between them. The DNA of the CDR3 is TGTGCCAGCAGCCGATCGGACAAATACGGGGAGCTGTTTTTT. It specifies CASSRSDKYGELFF.

The chain's CDR3 is CASSPQTGESGYGYTF. The CDR3 region has the DNA TGTGCCAGCTCACCACAAACAGGGGAGAGTGGCTATGGCTACACCTTC. The chain uses TRBV18 and TRBJ1-2; 7 bases match TRBD1. Losses at the gene ends were 1 base for V and 4 bases for J; bases not matched to a gene: 9. The CDR3 is 16 amino acids. Germline V gene data show CDR1 as KGHSH and CDR2 as LQKENI.

This clone was counted once. The genes are TRBV4-1 and TRBJ1-2; 9 bases match TRBD1. V shed 0 bases and J 5 bases; nucleotides not matched to a gene: 13. The CDR3 totals 18 residues. CDR1 and CDR2 from the germline V gene are MGHRA and YSYEKL. CDR3 in amino acids: CASSQELPGQGLQYGYTF. The CDR3 coding sequence is TGCGCCAGCAGCCAAGAGTTACCGGGACAGGGTCTTCAGTATGGCTACACCTTC.

The V gene is TRBV27, the J gene TRBJ2-7, with TRBD2 identical over 8 bases. Germline V gene lookup returns CDR1 MNHEY and CDR2 SMNVEV (reference sequence). The CDR3 contains 15 residues. The junction had 9 bases not matched to a gene; V was cut back by 4 bases and J by 4 bases. The chain's CDR3 is CASSSSGSFLYEQYF. In nucleotides, the CDR3 is TGTGCCAGCAGTTCGAGCGGGAGCTTTTTGTACGAGCAGTACTTC.

The chain uses TRBV2 and TRBJ1-5, with TRBD1 matching over 7 bases. V shed 11 bases, J shed 0 bases, and the junction held 10 bases outside the gene matches. CDR3 length equals 15 residues. The germline V gene encodes CDR1 SNHLY and CDR2 FYNNEI. CDR3 sequence (DNA): TGTGCCTCCTCCCGACAGGGAGTTAGCAATCAGCCCCAGCATTTT. It yields the protein CASSRQGVSNQPQHF.

This chain joins TRBV4-2 and TRBJ2-7, with 9 bases identical to TRBD1. The CDR3 loop spans 19 amino acids. Losses at the gene ends were 1 base for V and 3 bases for J; bases not matched to a gene: 16. Germline V gene lookup returns CDR1 LGHNA and CDR2 YNFKEQ. CDR3 nucleotides: TGTGCCAGCAGCCAAGGGGGGTTAGGAAGGGACAGGGAGTTCTACGAGCAGTACTTC. Translated, it gives CASSQGGLGRDREFYEQYF.